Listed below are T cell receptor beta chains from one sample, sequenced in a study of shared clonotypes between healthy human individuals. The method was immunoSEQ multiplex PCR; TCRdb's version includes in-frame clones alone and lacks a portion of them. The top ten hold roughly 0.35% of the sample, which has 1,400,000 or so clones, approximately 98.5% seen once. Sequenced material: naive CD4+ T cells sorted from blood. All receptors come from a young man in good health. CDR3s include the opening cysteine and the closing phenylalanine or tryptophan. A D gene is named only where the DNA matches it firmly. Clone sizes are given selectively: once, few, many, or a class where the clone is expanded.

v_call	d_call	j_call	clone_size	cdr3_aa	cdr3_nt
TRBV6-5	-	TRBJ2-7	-	CASSSAQTAYEQYF	TGTGCCAGCAGTTCAGCCCAGACAGCTTACGAGCAGTACTTC
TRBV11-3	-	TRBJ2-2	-	CASSLAGDTGELFF	TGTGCCAGCAGCTTGGCAGGGGACACCGGGGAGCTGTTTTTT
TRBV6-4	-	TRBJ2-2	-	CASSDRGTGELFF	TGTGCCAGCAGTGACAGGGGCACCGGGGAGCTGTTTTTT
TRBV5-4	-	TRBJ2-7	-	CASTARGVGEQYF	TGTGCCAGCACCGCCCGAGGAGTTGGGGAGCAGTACTTC
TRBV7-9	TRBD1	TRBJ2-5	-	CASSPDGTGEETQYF	TGTGCCAGCAGCCCCGACGGGACAGGAGAAGAGACCCAGTACTTC
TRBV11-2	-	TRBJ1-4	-	CASRTIRGEKLFF	TGTGCCAGCAGAACAATTAGGGGTGAAAAACTGTTTTTT
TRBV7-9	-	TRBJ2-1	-	CASSLALRTYNEQFF	TGTGCCAGCAGCTTAGCTCTTCGGACGTACAATGAGCAGTTCTTC
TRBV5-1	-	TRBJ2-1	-	CASSFRTTGEQFF	TGCGCCAGCAGCTTTCGGACTACGGGTGAGCAGTTCTTC
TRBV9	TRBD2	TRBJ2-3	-	CASSVTSGSDTQYF	TGTGCCAGCAGCGTAACTAGCGGGTCAGATACGCAGTATTTT
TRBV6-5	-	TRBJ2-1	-	CASKGSQQFF	TGTGCCAGCAAGGGGAGTCAGCAGTTCTTC
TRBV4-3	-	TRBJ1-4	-	CASSQSIRTEKLFF	TGCGCCAGCAGCCAATCAATCCGCACCGAAAAACTGTTTTTT
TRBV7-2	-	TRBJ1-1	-	CASSSWGFTEAFF	TGTGCCAGCAGCTCATGGGGGTTCACTGAAGCTTTCTTT
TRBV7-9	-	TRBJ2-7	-	CASSLGGVAGLDYEQYF	TGTGCCAGCAGCTTAGGTGGGGTTGCGGGGTTGGACTACGAGCAGTACTTC
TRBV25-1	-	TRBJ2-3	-	CASSEKWVTDTQYF	TGTGCCAGCAGTGAAAAATGGGTAACAGATACGCAGTATTTT
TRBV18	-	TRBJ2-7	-	CASSAPGPRGGYEQYF	TGTGCCAGCTCAGCGCCGGGACCCAGGGGCGGCTACGAGCAGTACTTC
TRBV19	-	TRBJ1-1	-	CASSPRGGLRNTEAFF	TGTGCCAGTAGTCCCCGAGGGGGGCTAAGGAACACTGAAGCTTTCTTT
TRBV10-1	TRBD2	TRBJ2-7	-	CASSESGTSVYEQYF	TGCGCCAGCAGTGAGTCGGGGACTAGCGTTTACGAGCAGTACTTC
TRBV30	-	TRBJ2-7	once	CAWTRDSYEQYF	TGTGCCTGGACCAGGGACTCCTACGAGCAGTACTTC
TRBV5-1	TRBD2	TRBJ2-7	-	CASSAVASGSYEQYF	TGCGCCAGCAGCGCGGTGGCTAGCGGCTCCTACGAGCAGTACTTC
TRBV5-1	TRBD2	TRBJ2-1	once	CASSTGLAGYNEQFF	TGCGCCAGCAGCACGGGACTAGCGGGCTACAATGAGCAGTTCTTC
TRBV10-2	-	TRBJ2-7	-	CASSELGGVSYEQYF	TGCGCCAGCAGTGAGCTGGGCGGAGTCTCCTACGAGCAGTACTTC
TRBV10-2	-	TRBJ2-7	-	CASSEGARGPYEQYF	TGCGCCAGCAGTGAGGGTGCAAGGGGCCCCTACGAGCAGTACTTC
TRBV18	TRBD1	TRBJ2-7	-	CASSRTGSSYEQYF	TGTGCCAGCTCAAGGACAGGTAGCTCCTACGAGCAGTACTTC
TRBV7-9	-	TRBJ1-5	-	CASSGPVSNQPQHF	TGTGCCAGCAGCGGTCCGGTAAGCAATCAGCCCCAGCATTTT
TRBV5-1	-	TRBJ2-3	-	CASNRNTDGTQYF	TGCGCCAGCAACCGCAATACGGACGGTACGCAGTATTTT
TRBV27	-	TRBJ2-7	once	CASSTISGYEQYF	TGTGCCAGCAGCACAATCAGTGGCTACGAGCAGTACTTC
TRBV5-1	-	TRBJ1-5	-	CASSLSVGAQPQHF	TGCGCCAGCAGCTTGTCGGTGGGGGCTCAGCCCCAGCATTTT
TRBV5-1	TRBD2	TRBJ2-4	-	CASSLGVLAGGGMESEKNIQYF	TGCGCCAGCAGCCTTGGGGTTCTAGCGGGAGGGGGAATGGAGTCCGAAAAAAACATTCAGTACTTC
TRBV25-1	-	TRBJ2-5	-	CASSESSQETQYF	TGTGCCAGCAGTGAGTCCTCGCAAGAGACCCAGTACTTC
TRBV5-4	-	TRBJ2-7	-	CASSLVGYEQYF	TGTGCCAGCAGCTTGGTTGGGTACGAGCAGTACTTC
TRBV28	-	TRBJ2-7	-	CASSLGYRQTYEQYF	TGTGCCAGCAGTTTAGGTTACAGGCAAACCTACGAGCAGTACTTC
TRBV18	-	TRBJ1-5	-	CASSLTEGGNQPQHF	TGTGCCAGCTCACTTACCGAGGGGGGTAATCAGCCCCAGCATTTT
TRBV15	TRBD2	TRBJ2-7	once	CATSREAGPPYEQYF	TGTGCCACCAGCAGAGAAGCGGGACCACCCTACGAGCAGTACTTC
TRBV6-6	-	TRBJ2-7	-	CASSYLAKGPYEQYF	TGTGCCAGCAGTTACCTGGCGAAGGGGCCCTACGAGCAGTACTTC
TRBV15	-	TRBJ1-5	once	CATSRDRAVIPPPQHF	TGTGCCACCAGCAGAGATCGCGCAGTCATACCTCCGCCCCAGCATTTT
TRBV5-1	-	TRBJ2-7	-	CASSPSPGGSSYEQYF	TGCGCCAGCAGCCCATCCCCAGGGGGGAGCTCCTACGAGCAGTACTTC
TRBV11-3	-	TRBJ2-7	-	CASSPLGRPYEQYF	TGTGCCAGCAGCCCACTCGGACGGCCCTACGAGCAGTACTTC
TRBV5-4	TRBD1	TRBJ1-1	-	CASSPQGGRLTEAFF	TGTGCCAGCAGCCCACAGGGGGGGAGGTTAACTGAAGCTTTCTTT
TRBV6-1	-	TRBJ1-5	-	CASSEALAGPQHF	TGTGCCAGCAGTGAAGCGCTGGCAGGGCCCCAGCATTTT
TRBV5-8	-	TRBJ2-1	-	CASSFGTSHTNEQFF	TGTGCCAGCAGCTTCGGAACTTCCCATACCAATGAGCAGTTCTTC
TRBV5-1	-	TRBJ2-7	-	CASSLNAGLYEQYF	TGCGCCAGCAGCTTGAATGCAGGGTTATACGAGCAGTACTTC